These 24 T cell receptor beta chains came from one sample sequenced in a study of T cell responses to AZD1222 COVID-19 vaccine. Assay used: immunoSEQ multiplex PCR; TCRdb lists only in-frame clones, some missing. The sample holds some 100,000 clones, more than 70% seen once. The sequences come from peripheral blood, collected 28 days after the second AZD1222 dose. The receptors derive from an adult who received the AZD1222 COVID-19 vaccine.

V and J are TRBV27 and TRBJ1-2; tentatively, D is TRBD1 (6 bases). Trimming shortened V by 5 bases and J by 4 bases, and 14 bases separated the two germline ends. The CDR3 is made up of 14 amino acids. Germline-derived CDR1 and CDR2 are MNHEY and SMNVEV (reference sequence). The CDR3 region has the DNA TGTGCCAGCAGTCCTACCGGGACACCCTATGGCTACACCTTC. It translates to CASSPTGTPYGYTF.

The chain is built from TRBV15 and TRBJ2-1; tentatively, D is TRBD1 (6 bases). The CDR3 consists of 13 residues. V was trimmed by 4 bases and J by 7 bases, leaving 11 bases between them. Germline-derived CDR1 and CDR2 are LNHNV and YYDKDF (reference sequence). CDR3 sequence (DNA): TGTGCCACCAGCATTACCAGGGGAAATGAGCAGTTCTTC. Translating it yields CATSITRGNEQFF.

The chain combines TRBV11-2 with TRBJ1-5; D not resolved. Germline CDR1 is SGHAT and CDR2 is FQNNGV. Trimming removed 3 bases at V and 5 bases at J, with 14 bases between. There are 15 residues in the CDR3. The CDR3 loop reads CASSFSGGRYQPQHF. The CDR3 DNA is TGTGCCAGCAGCTTCTCCGGCGGACGGTATCAGCCCCAGCATTTT.

This clone was observed a handful of times. The chain combines TRBV6-1 with TRBJ1-4; 7 nucleotides agree with TRBD1. After removal of 4 bases from V and 6 bases from J, the junction contained 14 bases not matched to a gene. Germline V gene lookup returns CDR1 MNHNS and CDR2 SASEGT. The CDR3 has 17 amino acids. In nucleotides, the CDR3 is TGTGCCAGCAGTGGAAACCGCCGACAGGGCCGGGATGAAAAACTGTTTTTT. This sequence encodes CASSGNRRQGRDEKLFF.

V is TRBV9 and J is TRBJ2-1; D is unresolved. CDR1 and CDR2 (germline): SGDLS, YYNGEE. Trimming shortened V by 3 bases and J by 2 bases, and 12 bases separated the two germline ends. The CDR3 length is 15 residues. This CDR3 is CASSASWGPYNEQFF. DNA for the CDR3: TGTGCCAGCAGCGCCTCATGGGGTCCCTACAATGAGCAGTTCTTC.

V gene TRBV27 combines with J gene TRBJ2-7, with 10 bases identical to TRBD2. V shed 0 bases, J shed 2 bases, and the junction held 4 bases outside the gene matches. Germline CDR1 reads MNHEY; CDR2 reads SMNVEV (reference sequence). This CDR3 has 16 amino acids. In DNA, the CDR3 is TGTGCCAGCAGTTTATCGACGAGCGGGAGGGCCTACGAGCAGTACTTC. The encoded protein is CASSLSTSGRAYEQYF.

CDR3 DNA: TGTGCCAGTAGTATGGACAGAGCCTCAACTAATGAAAAACTGTTTTTT. This gives the protein CASSMDRASTNEKLFF. This rearrangement joins TRBV19 to TRBJ1-4; D is possibly TRBD1 (6 bases). Germline V gene data show CDR1 as LNHDA and CDR2 as SQIVND (reference sequence). The CDR3 has 16 residues. V was cut by 3 bases and J by 0 bases, with 11 bases left in between.

The chain joins TRBV7-9 to TRBJ2-3; D may be TRBD1 or TRBD2 (5 bases each). This CDR3 has 14 amino acids. V lost 5 bases and J lost 2, with 11 bases in between. CDR1 and CDR2 from the germline V gene are SEHNR and FQNEAQ (reference sequence). CDR3: CASSPGANTDTQYF. CDR3 coding DNA: TGTGCCAGCAGCCCCGGGGCCAACACAGATACGCAGTATTTT.

The chain has TRBV11-3 and TRBJ2-3, with TRBD2 matching over 7 bases. J was trimmed by 9 bases and V by 0 bases; bases with no gene match: 3. CDR3 size: 13 residues. Germline-derived CDR1 and CDR2 are SGHNT and YENEEA. The CDR3 protein is CASSLDPGGTQYF. For the CDR3, the DNA is TGTGCCAGCAGCTTAGATCCCGGGGGGACGCAGTATTTT.

The chain links TRBV27 to TRBJ1-2, with D tentatively TRBD1 (6 bases). CDR1 is MNHEY and CDR2 is SMNVEV in the germline V gene (reference sequence). V was pared by 6 bases and J by 7 bases, with 12 bases between. This CDR3 is 12 amino acids long. DNA for the CDR3: TGTGCCAGCAGCCCGAGGGGGGGTGGCTACACCTTC. Encoded protein: CASSPRGGGYTF.

In this sample, this clone turned up a few times. V is TRBV4-1 and J is TRBJ1-6; a possible D gene is TRBD1 (6 bases). Trimming stripped 0 bases from V and 7 bases from J, with 13 bases between. The CDR3 loop spans 16 amino acids. Germline-derived CDR1 and CDR2 are MGHRA and YSYEKL. Here the CDR3 DNA reads TGCGCCAGCAGCCAAGATTTCGGGGGGCTCAATTCACCCCTCCACTTT. It translates to CASSQDFGGLNSPLHF.

The chain carries TRBV3-1 (or the pseudogene TRBV3-2) and TRBJ2-3; D is perhaps TRBD1 or TRBD2 (5 bases each). The germline V gene encodes CDR1 LGHDT and CDR2 YNNKEL (reference sequence). Trimming took 4 bases from V and 2 from J, leaving 13 bases between them. This CDR3 comprises 15 residues. This chain's CDR3 is CASSRDLMNTDTQYF. The DNA for the CDR3 is TGTGCCAGCAGCCGGGACCTAATGAACACAGATACGCAGTATTTT.

The rearrangement uses TRBV30 and TRBJ1-6; D gene ambiguous. The CDR3 contains 14 residues. V lost 2 bases, J lost 7 bases, and 12 bases lay in between. Germline V gene sequence: CDR1 GTSNPN, CDR2 SVGIG (reference sequence). CDR3 coding DNA: TGTGCCTGGAGTTCAAGGGCCGGCAATTCACCCCTCCACTTT. Encoded protein: CAWSSRAGNSPLHF.

This chain links TRBV3-1 (or the pseudogene TRBV3-2) with TRBJ1-3, with a tentative D call TRBD1 (5 bases). Germline-derived CDR1 and CDR2 are LGHDT and YNNKEL (reference sequence). This CDR3 has 15 amino acids. Deletions cut 5 bases from V and 1 base from J, with 12 bases between. The DNA for the CDR3 is TGTGCCAGCAGCTATGGGACGGAGTCTGGAAACACCATATATTTT. Amino acid sequence: CASSYGTESGNTIYF.

The chain joins TRBV10-2 to TRBJ1-1, with D hard to call. V was pared by 3 bases and J by 1 base, with 6 bases between. The V gene's germline CDR1 is WSHSY and CDR2 SAAADI. The CDR3 contains 13 residues. Here the CDR3 reads CASSEGGNTEAFF. CDR3 in DNA: TGCGCCAGCAGTGAAGGTGGGAACACTGAAGCTTTCTTT.

This rearrangement joins TRBV5-1 to TRBJ2-7; TRBD1 aligns across 7 bases. The CDR3 is 15 amino acids. Germline V lookup: CDR1 SGHRS, CDR2 YFSETQ. V was pared by 0 bases and J by 4 bases, with 7 bases of the junction left unmatched. The CDR3 DNA reads TGCGCCAGCAGCTTGGAGGCAGGGGGTCAATACGAGCAGTACTTC. Residues: CASSLEAGGQYEQYF.

CDR3 nucleotides: TGTGCCACCTCGGGACTGTCAGATTCACCCCTCCACTTT. This translates into CATSGLSDSPLHF. The chain links TRBV2 to TRBJ1-6; perhaps TRBD1 as D (5 bases). CDR1 is SNHLY and CDR2 is FYNNEI in the germline V gene. The CDR3 has 13 residues. Trimming left V 10 bases short and J 8 bases short, with 15 bases between.

In its sample, this clone was seen a few times. The V call is TRBV2, the J call TRBJ1-5, with D possibly matching TRBD1 (6 bases). Per germline, CDR1 SNHLY and CDR2 FYNNEI. Deletions cut 5 bases from V and 7 bases from J, with 15 bases between. The CDR3 extends over 14 amino acids. The CDR3, as DNA: TGTGCCAGCAGTCCTTCACAGGGATTACAGCCCCAGCATTTT. Translation gives CASSPSQGLQPQHF.

V gene TRBV11-2 combines with J gene TRBJ2-1; 10 bases line up with TRBD1. This CDR3 spans 16 amino acids. V lost 5 bases, J lost 8 bases, and 12 bases stayed unmatched. Germline V gene data show CDR1 as SGHAT and CDR2 as FQNNGV. CDR3 sequence (DNA): TGTGCCAGCAGCGACCTTCCCGGGACAGGGGTTTATGAGCAGTTCTTC. It encodes CASSDLPGTGVYEQFF.

This clone was detected a few times. The J gene is TRBJ2-7, the V gene TRBV7-9; a weak D match, TRBD1 (6 bases). The CDR3 is 14 amino acids. The germline V and J ends were trimmed by 5 bases and 6 bases, with 17 bases remaining between them. In germline, CDR1 is SEHNR, CDR2 FQNEAQ (reference sequence). The CDR3, as DNA: TGTGCCAGCAGCCCTCGCCGACAGGCTGGCGAGCAGTACTTC. Translation: CASSPRRQAGEQYF.

Here the CDR3 DNA reads TGTGCCAGCAGCTTCAGGGTGATGAACACTGAAGCTTTCTTT. Residues: CASSFRVMNTEAFF. The gene calls are TRBV5-5 and TRBJ1-1; tentatively, D is TRBD1 (5 bases). This CDR3 contains 14 residues. Germline V gene data show CDR1 as SGHKS and CDR2 as YYEKEE (reference sequence). Trimming stripped 2 bases from V and 0 bases from J, with 8 bases between.

This chain links TRBV3-1 (or the pseudogene TRBV3-2) with TRBJ1-2; D uncertain. The CDR3 extends over 14 amino acids. Per germline, CDR1 LGHDT and CDR2 YNNKEL (reference sequence). The V gene lost 0 bases and the J gene lost 2 bases, with 7 bases spanning the gap. CDR3 residues: CASSQDTTNYGYTF. The DNA for the CDR3 is TGTGCCAGCAGCCAAGATACGACGAACTATGGCTACACCTTC.

The chain employs TRBV3-1 (or the pseudogene TRBV3-2) and TRBJ2-3, with D uncertain. Trimming removed 2 bases at V and 4 bases at J, with 13 bases between. The CDR3 is 15 amino acids. The germline V gene has CDR1 LGHDT and CDR2 YNNKEL (reference sequence). CDR3 bases: TGTGCCAGCAGCCAACGGGCCCACCAAGCAGATACGCAGTATTTT. Translated, it gives CASSQRAHQADTQYF.

V and J are TRBV5-1 and TRBJ1-2, with D unresolved. Trimming removed 0 bases from V and 7 bases from J, with 16 bases in between. The length of the CDR3 is 15 residues. Germline CDR1 is SGHRS and CDR2 is YFSETQ. This CDR3 reads CASSLGAGERGGYTF. The CDR3 coding sequence is TGCGCCAGCAGCTTGGGGGCAGGCGAACGCGGTGGCTACACCTTC. The full variable domain, in which reference TRBV5-1 and TRBJ1-2 provide the parts outside the CDR3, is KAGVTQTPRYLIKTRGQQVTLSCSPISGHRSVSWYQQTPGQGLQFLFEYFSETQRNKGNFPGRFSGRQFSNSRSEMNVSTLELGDSALYLCASSLGAGERGGYTFGSGTRLTVV.